This is a list of T cell receptor beta chains from one sample in a study of T cells in Graves' hyperthyroidism and ophthalmopathy. TCRdb re-derived calls from the multiplex PCR reads in MiXCR, one entry per CDR3 protein. The sample records around 600,000 distinct CDR3 sequences, more than 15% being singletons. Input material: blood. The origin of the receptors is a woman in her thirties or forties with Graves' ophthalmopathy. The CDR3 runs from the conserved cysteine through the conserved F or W. A D gene is named only where the DNA matches it firmly. Size is omitted from some rows. Given values are once, few, many or a class for expanded clones.

D gene,V gene,J gene,clone size,CDR3 protein,CDR3 DNA
TRBD1,TRBV5-6,TRBJ1-1,NA,CASSSWDRGYTEAFF,TGTGCCAGCAGCTCTTGGGACAGGGGGTACACTGAAGCTTTCTTT
NA,TRBV20-1,TRBJ2-7,many,CSATRSYEQYF,TGCAGTGCCACCCGCAGCTACGAGCAGTACTTC
NA,TRBV4-1,TRBJ1-1,NA,CASSQVRGSDTEAFF,TGCGCCAGCAGCCAAGTGCGGGGTTCGGACACTGAAGCTTTCTTT
NA,TRBV3-1,TRBJ2-2,few,CASSQVTNDNTGELFF,TGTGCCAGCAGCCAAGTTACAAATGACAACACCGGGGAGCTGTTTTTT
TRBD2,TRBV20-1,TRBJ2-1,NA,CSAPLGGADYREQFF,TGCAGTGCACCTCTCGGGGGGGCTGATTATAGGGAGCAGTTCTTC
NA,TRBV20-1,TRBJ2-7,many,CSASPIYYEQYF,TGCAGTGCTAGCCCAATCTACTACGAGCAGTACTTC
NA,TRBV6-4,TRBJ1-6,NA,CASSDDSRSPLHF,TGTGCCAGCAGTGACGACAGTCGGTCACCCCTCCACTTT
TRBD2,TRBV7-9,TRBJ2-7,NA,CASSGGLAGIYEQYF,TGTGCCAGCAGTGGGGGACTAGCGGGAATCTACGAGCAGTACTTC
NA,TRBV20-1,TRBJ1-1,many,CSAQGGSPTNTEAFF,TGCAGTGCTCAAGGAGGGAGTCCTACGAACACTGAAGCTTTCTTT
NA,TRBV7-9,TRBJ2-3,few,CASMSSDSTDTQYF,TGTGCCAGCATGAGTAGCGATAGCACAGATACGCAGTATTTT
TRBD2,TRBV4-1,TRBJ2-1,many,CASSPTSGFYNEQFF,TGCGCCAGCAGCCCCACTAGCGGGTTCTACAATGAGCAGTTCTTC
TRBD2,TRBV2,TRBJ2-3,many,CASRLTSGGTDTQYF,TGTGCCAGCAGGTTGACTAGCGGGGGCACAGATACGCAGTATTTT
NA,TRBV7-2,TRBJ2-3,many,CASSLGQGSGTDTQYF,TGTGCCAGCAGCTTAGGTCAGGGTTCGGGCACAGATACGCAGTATTTT
NA,TRBV12-3/TRBV12-4,TRBJ2-4,NA,CASSLGLLAKNIRYF,TGTGCCAGCAGTTTAGGGCTTCTGGCCAAAAACATTCGGTACTTC
TRBD2,TRBV10-3,TRBJ2-5,many,CAISERGAGGQETQYF,TGTGCCATCAGTGAGAGAGGAGCGGGGGGGCAAGAGACCCAGTACTTC
TRBD1,TRBV7-2,TRBJ1-5,few,CASSFSQGAGGNQPQHF,TGTGCCAGCAGCTTCTCGCAGGGGGCGGGAGGCAATCAGCCCCAGCATTTT
TRBD2,TRBV27,TRBJ2-7,NA,CASSLSAGAYEQYF,TGTGCCAGCAGTTTATCGGCGGGGGCCTACGAGCAGTACTTC
TRBD2,TRBV2,TRBJ2-7,many,CASSVGLAGEQYF,TGTGCCAGCAGTGTCGGACTAGCGGGAGAGCAGTACTTC
TRBD1,TRBV30,TRBJ1-2,NA,CAWSVQGHYGYTF,TGTGCCTGGAGTGTACAGGGGCACTATGGCTACACCTTC
TRBD2,TRBV4-1,TRBJ2-1,few,CASSPGLAGVWNEQFF,TGCGCCAGCAGCCCCGGACTAGCGGGAGTCTGGAATGAGCAGTTCTTC
TRBD2,TRBV6-5,TRBJ2-7,many,CASSYSMGGGAYEQYF,TGTGCCAGCAGTTACTCGATGGGTGGGGGGGCCTACGAGCAGTACTTC
NA,TRBV7-9,TRBJ2-7,few,CASSSSADYEQYF,TGTGCCAGCAGCTCGAGTGCGGACTACGAGCAGTACTTC
TRBD1,TRBV30,TRBJ2-2,many,CAWSVQGVGELFF,TGTGCCTGGAGTGTACAGGGGGTCGGGGAGCTGTTTTTT
NA,TRBV7-9,TRBJ1-5,few,CASSLGEGVSNQPQHF,TGTGCCAGCAGCTTAGGGGAAGGGGTAAGCAATCAGCCCCAGCATTTT
TRBD1,TRBV7-2,TRBJ1-5,many,CASSLAIGQGNQPQHF,TGTGCCAGCAGCTTAGCGATAGGACAGGGCAATCAGCCCCAGCATTTT
TRBD1,TRBV5-6,TRBJ1-1,NA,CASSLVPGGGGTEAFF,TGTGCCAGCAGCTTGGTGCCAGGGGGAGGGGGCACTGAAGCTTTCTTT
TRBD1,TRBV6-2/TRBV6-3,TRBJ1-2,many,CASSYYRGDGYTF,TGTGCCAGCAGTTACTACAGGGGGGATGGCTACACCTTC
TRBD2,TRBV18,TRBJ2-5,many,CASSPELAGNQETQYF,TGTGCCAGCTCACCGGAACTAGCGGGGAACCAAGAGACCCAGTACTTC
NA,TRBV24-1,TRBJ2-1,NA,CATGQTGVNEQFF,TGTGCCACCGGTCAGACTGGGGTCAATGAGCAGTTCTTC
NA,TRBV20-1,TRBJ2-2,NA,CSAREGGELFF,TGCAGTGCTAGAGAGGGCGGGGAGCTGTTTTTT
TRBD1,TRBV12-3/TRBV12-4,TRBJ1-2,few,CASRRVGQGYGYTF,TGTGCCAGCAGGCGCGTCGGACAGGGCTATGGCTACACCTTC
TRBD1,TRBV20-1,TRBJ2-2,NA,CSASLPGQGSAGELFF,TGCAGTGCTAGTCTCCCGGGACAGGGATCGGCCGGGGAGCTGTTTTTT
TRBD1,TRBV27,TRBJ2-2,NA,CASSSTGANTGELFF,TGTGCCAGCAGTTCGACAGGGGCGAACACCGGGGAGCTGTTTTTT
NA,TRBV27,TRBJ1-1,NA,CASSYFQSNTEAFF,TGTGCCAGCAGTTATTTTCAGTCAAACACTGAAGCTTTCTTT
NA,TRBV3-1,TRBJ1-3,few,CASSQDSGSHWKRTIYF,TGTGCCAGCAGCCAAGATTCGGGCAGCCACTGGAAAAGGACCATATATTTT
TRBD2,TRBV11-2,TRBJ2-1,many,CASRGLALNEQFF,TGTGCCAGCAGGGGACTAGCGCTGAATGAGCAGTTCTTC
NA,TRBV29-1,TRBJ2-4,NA,CSGRTLDIQYF,TGCAGCGGGCGGACGTTGGACATTCAGTACTTC
NA,TRBV6-5,TRBJ1-1,NA,CASSYSFGLNTEAFF,TGTGCCAGCAGTTACTCATTTGGGTTGAACACTGAAGCTTTCTTT
TRBD1,TRBV3-1,TRBJ2-4,few,CASSQNRGLRNIQYF,TGTGCCAGCAGCCAGAACAGGGGGCTGAGGAACATTCAGTACTTC
NA,TRBV6-1,TRBJ2-1,few,CASTKTQLGQQFF,TGTGCCAGCACCAAGACCCAATTAGGGCAGCAGTTCTTC
NA,TRBV2,TRBJ1-3,few,CASSTGLGNTIYF,TGTGCCAGCAGTACAGGGCTTGGAAACACCATATATTTT
NA,TRBV7-7,TRBJ1-1,many,CASSLIRDSEAFF,TGTGCTAGCAGCTTGATTAGGGATAGTGAAGCTTTCTTT
NA,TRBV5-1,TRBJ1-1,many,CASSSDGQRNTEAFF,TGCGCCAGCAGCTCGGACGGACAGCGTAACACTGAAGCTTTCTTT
TRBD2,TRBV20-1,TRBJ2-5,many,CSARGSSGPGETQYF,TGCAGTGCTAGAGGTTCTAGCGGGCCGGGGGAGACCCAGTACTTC
NA,TRBV20-1,TRBJ2-3,many,CSATRAQPGDTQYF,TGCAGTGCTACCCGGGCACAACCTGGGGATACGCAGTATTTT
NA,TRBV6-5,TRBJ1-3,few,CASSYIAGSGNTIYF,TGTGCCAGCAGTTACATTGCAGGTTCTGGAAACACCATATATTTT
NA,TRBV6-2/TRBV6-3,TRBJ2-2,few,CASSVQYGELFF,TGTGCCAGCAGTGTCCAATACGGGGAGCTGTTTTTT
TRBD2,TRBV27,TRBJ2-3,few,CASSLFASGSTDTQYF,TGTGCCAGCAGCCTCTTCGCTAGCGGGAGCACAGATACGCAGTATTTT
TRBD1,TRBV5-1,TRBJ1-1,many,CASSPDLRPGQGVMNTEAFF,TGCGCCAGCAGCCCTGACCTACGACCGGGACAGGGAGTTATGAACACTGAAGCTTTCTTT
NA,TRBV12-3/TRBV12-4,TRBJ1-1,many,CASRSGGASTFF,TGTGCCAGCAGATCCGGGGGGGCCTCGACTTTCTTT